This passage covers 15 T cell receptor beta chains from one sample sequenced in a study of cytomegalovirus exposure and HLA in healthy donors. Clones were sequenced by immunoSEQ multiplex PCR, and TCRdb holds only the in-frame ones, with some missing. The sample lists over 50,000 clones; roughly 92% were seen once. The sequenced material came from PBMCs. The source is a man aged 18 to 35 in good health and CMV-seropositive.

The CDR3 region is CASSSQGTAEAFF. The CDR3 DNA sequence: TGTGCCAGCAGCTCCCAGGGGACAGCTGAAGCTTTCTTT. The chain links TRBV7-2 to TRBJ1-1; TRBD1 matches at 7 bases. V gave up 4 bases and J gave up 6 bases; unmatched junction bases: 5. This CDR3 has 13 residues. CDR1 is SGHTA and CDR2 is FQGNSA in the germline V gene.

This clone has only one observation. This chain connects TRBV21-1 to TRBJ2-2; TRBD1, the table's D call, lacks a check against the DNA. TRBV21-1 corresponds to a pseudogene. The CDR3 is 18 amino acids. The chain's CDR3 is CASSNFSLRGTGSGELFF. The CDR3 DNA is TGTGCCAGCAGCAATTTTTCTCTGCGAGGAACAGGGTCCGGGGAGCTGTTTTTT.

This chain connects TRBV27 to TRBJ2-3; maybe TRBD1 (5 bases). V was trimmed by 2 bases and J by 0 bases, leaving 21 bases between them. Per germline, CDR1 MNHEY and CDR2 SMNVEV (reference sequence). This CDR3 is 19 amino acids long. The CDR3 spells CASSLRFGAGSLSTDTQYF. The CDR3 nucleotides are TGTGCCAGCAGTTTACGATTTGGGGCTGGCAGCTTAAGCACAGATACGCAGTATTTT.

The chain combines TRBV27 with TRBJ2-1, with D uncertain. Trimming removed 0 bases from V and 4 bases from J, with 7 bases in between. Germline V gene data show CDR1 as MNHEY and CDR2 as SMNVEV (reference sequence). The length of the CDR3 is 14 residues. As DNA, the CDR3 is TGTGCCAGCAGTTTATCATCTCTGTACAATGAGCAGTTCTTC. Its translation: CASSLSSLYNEQFF.

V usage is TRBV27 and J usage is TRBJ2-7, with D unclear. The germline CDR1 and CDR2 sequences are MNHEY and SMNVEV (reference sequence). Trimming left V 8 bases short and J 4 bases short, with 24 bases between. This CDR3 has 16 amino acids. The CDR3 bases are TGTGCCAGCGGCGCTACCCTTCTTGCCCCGGGTTACGAGCAGTACTTC. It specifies CASGATLLAPGYEQYF.

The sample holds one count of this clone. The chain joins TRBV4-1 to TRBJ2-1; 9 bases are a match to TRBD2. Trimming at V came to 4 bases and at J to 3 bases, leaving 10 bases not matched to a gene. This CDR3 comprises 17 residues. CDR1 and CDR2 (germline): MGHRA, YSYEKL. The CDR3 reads CASSRGLARTSYNEQFF. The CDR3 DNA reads TGCGCCAGCAGCCGAGGACTAGCGAGGACGAGCTACAATGAGCAGTTCTTC.

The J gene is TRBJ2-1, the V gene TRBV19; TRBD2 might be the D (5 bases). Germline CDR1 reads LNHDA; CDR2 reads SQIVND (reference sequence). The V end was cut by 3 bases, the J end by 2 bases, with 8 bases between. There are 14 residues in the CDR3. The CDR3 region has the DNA TGTGCCAGTAGTATGCCCGGGGCCTACAATGAGCAGTTCTTC. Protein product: CASSMPGAYNEQFF.

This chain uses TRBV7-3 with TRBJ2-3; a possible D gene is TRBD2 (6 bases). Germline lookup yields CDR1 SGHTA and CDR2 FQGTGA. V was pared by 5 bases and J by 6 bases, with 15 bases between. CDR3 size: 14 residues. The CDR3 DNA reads TGTGCCAGCAGCCCCCGGTGGGGGAGGGATACGCAGTATTTT. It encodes CASSPRWGRDTQYF.

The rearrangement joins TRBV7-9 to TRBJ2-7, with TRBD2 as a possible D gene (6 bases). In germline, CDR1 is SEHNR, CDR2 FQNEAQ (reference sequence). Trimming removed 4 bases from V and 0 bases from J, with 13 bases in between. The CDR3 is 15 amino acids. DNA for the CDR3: TGTGCCAGCAGCTCCCGCGGCGGGACCTCCTACGAGCAGTACTTC. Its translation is CASSSRGGTSYEQYF.

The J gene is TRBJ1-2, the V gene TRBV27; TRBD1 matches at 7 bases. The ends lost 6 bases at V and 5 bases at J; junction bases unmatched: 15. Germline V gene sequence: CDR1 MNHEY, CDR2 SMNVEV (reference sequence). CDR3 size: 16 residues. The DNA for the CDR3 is TGTGCCAGCAGCCAAAAACGCCCAGGGGGGATGTATGGCTACACCTTC. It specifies CASSQKRPGGMYGYTF.

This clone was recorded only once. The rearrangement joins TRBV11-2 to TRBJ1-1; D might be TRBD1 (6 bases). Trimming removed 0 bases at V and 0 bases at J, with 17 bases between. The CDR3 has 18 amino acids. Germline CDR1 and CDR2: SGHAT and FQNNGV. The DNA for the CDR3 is TGTGCCAGCAGCTTAGATATCGCAGGGGTCTTCGTGAACACTGAAGCTTTCTTT. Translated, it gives CASSLDIAGVFVNTEAFF.

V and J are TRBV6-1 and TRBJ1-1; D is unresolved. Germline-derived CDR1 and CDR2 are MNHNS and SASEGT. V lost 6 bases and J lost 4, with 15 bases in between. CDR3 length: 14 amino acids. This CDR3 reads CASSAKTLSTEAFF. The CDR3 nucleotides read TGTGCCAGCAGCGCGAAAACCCTGAGCACTGAAGCTTTCTTT.

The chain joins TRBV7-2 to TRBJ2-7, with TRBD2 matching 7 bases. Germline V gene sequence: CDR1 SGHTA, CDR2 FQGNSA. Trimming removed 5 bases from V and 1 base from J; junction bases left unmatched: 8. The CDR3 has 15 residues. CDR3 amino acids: CASSPAGTKSYEQYF. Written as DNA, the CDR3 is TGTGCCAGCAGCCCCGCCGGGACTAAGTCCTACGAGCAGTACTTC. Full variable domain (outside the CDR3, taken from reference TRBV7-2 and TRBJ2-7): GAGVSQSPSNKVTEKGKDVELRCDPISGHTALYWYRQSLGQGLEFLIYFQGNSAPDKSGLPSDRFSAERTGGSVSTLTIQRTQQEDSAVYLCASSPAGTKSYEQYFGPGTRLTVT.

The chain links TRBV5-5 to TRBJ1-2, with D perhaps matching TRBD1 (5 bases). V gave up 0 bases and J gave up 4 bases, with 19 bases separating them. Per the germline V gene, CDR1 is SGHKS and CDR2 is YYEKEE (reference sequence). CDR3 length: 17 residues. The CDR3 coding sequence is TGTGCCAGCAGCTTGGGTTCACTCTCGACAGTCCTCTATGGCTACACCTTC. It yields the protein CASSLGSLSTVLYGYTF.

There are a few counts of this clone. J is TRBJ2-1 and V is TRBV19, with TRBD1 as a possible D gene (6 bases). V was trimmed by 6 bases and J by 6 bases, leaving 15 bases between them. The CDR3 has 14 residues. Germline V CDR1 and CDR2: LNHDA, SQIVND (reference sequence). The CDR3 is CASSGQRPVNEQFF. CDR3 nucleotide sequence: TGTGCCAGTAGCGGACAGAGGCCAGTCAATGAGCAGTTCTTC.